This TCR beta chain was sequenced during a study of patients and donors after allogeneic stem cell transplantation. MiXCR, applied by TCRdb to the RT-PCR reads, yields one record per CDR3 protein. This sample has around 150,000 distinct CDR3 sequences, with about two fifths found just once. Trimming took off 4 bases at V and 9 bases at J, with 10 bases between the two ends. The CDR3 length is 13 residues. Germline V lookup: CDR1 MRHNA, CDR2 SNTAGT. This clonotype has only a few counts. The sequenced sample was blood, either unsorted or a sorted T cell fraction (not recorded which). The chain has TRBV6-4 and TRBJ1-6; D possibly corresponds to TRBD1 (5 bases). The clonotype was recovered from a human donor who was either an allogeneic HSCT recipient or a stem cell or donor lymphocyte infusion donor (not recorded which). It is not recorded whose cells these are; they may come from a transplant donor. In DNA, the CDR3 is TGTGCCAGCAGTGCCGCCGGGACTTCACCCCTCCACTTT. It yields the protein CASSAAGTSPLHF.